Listed below are T cell receptor beta chains from one sample, sequenced in a study of regulatory T cells in long-lasting Graves disease. TCRdb analysed the multiplex PCR reads with MiXCR anew, one entry per CDR3 protein. Found here are roughly 430,000 distinct CDR3 sequences, less than 20% of them singletons; the top ten hold approximately 12%. This same sample was also taken into another study, of T cells in Graves' hyperthyroidism and ophthalmopathy.

Sequencing was performed on peripheral blood mononuclear cells (PBMCs), taken at new diagnosis, from a patient treated with antithyroid drugs. These receptors were obtained from a woman between 25 and 40 years old with Graves disease. Both conserved end residues are trimmed from each CDR3. Some rows have no size entry. The others give once, few or many, or a class for an expanded clone.

clone size,J gene,V gene,CDR3 protein
few,TRBJ2-1,TRBV12-3/TRBV12-4,ASSYRGLTRNEQF
NA,TRBJ2-1,TRBV19,ASKEGLARNEQF
NA,TRBJ2-7,TRBV20-1,SASPAGRLYEQY
many,TRBJ2-1,TRBV24-1,ATSPMGHVDRGEQF
many,TRBJ1-2,TRBV7-2,ASSFESNYGYT
NA,TRBJ2-1,TRBV5-1,ASSHIASGRGGEQF
NA,TRBJ2-1,TRBV7-9,ASSLGQGVGYNEQF
many,TRBJ2-2,TRBV2,ASRGQGNTGELF
NA,TRBJ1-4,TRBV12-3/TRBV12-4,ASSSGQGAGEKLF
NA,TRBJ2-1,TRBV14,ASSRAAGAYNEQF
few,TRBJ1-3,TRBV7-9,ASSLGRLSGGNTIY